Each of the 9 T cell receptor beta chains below was sequenced from the same sample in a study of T cells after posttransplantation cyclophosphamide. Assay used: immunoSEQ multiplex PCR; TCRdb lists only in-frame clones, some missing. This table has over 20,000 clones, 70% to 90% appearing once. A marrow graft followed busulfan-fludarabine conditioning, with cyclophosphamide on days +3 and +4. The input for sequencing was PBMCs, taken after allogeneic stem cell transplant with posttransplant cyclophosphamide. The receptors were gathered from a female patient between 25 and 45 years old who received an allogeneic stem cell transplant from an unrelated donor, was CMV-positive, and had no GVHD. Some T cells may originate from the graft donor.

The rearrangement uses TRBV19 and TRBJ2-3; the D is unclear. The germline V gene encodes CDR1 LNHDA and CDR2 SQIVND (reference sequence). Trimming shortened V by 5 bases and J by 2 bases, and 8 bases separated the two germline ends. The CDR3 is 13 amino acids. The CDR3 loop is CASSYSITDTQYF. CDR3 sequence (DNA): TGTGCCAGTAGTTACTCAATCACAGATACGCAGTATTTT.

The rearrangement uses TRBV2 and TRBJ1-6, with a weak D call TRBD1 (6 bases). The CDR3 is made up of 16 amino acids. The V and J ends lost 4 bases and 7 bases respectively, with 17 bases between them. Per the germline V gene, CDR1 is SNHLY and CDR2 is FYNNEI. CDR3 sequence (DNA): TGTGCCAGCAGTGCCCAAACCGGGACACCAAATTCACCCCTCCACTTT. Amino acid sequence: CASSAQTGTPNSPLHF.

The chain is built from TRBV28 and TRBJ2-5; 8 positions match TRBD2. The CDR3 length is 15 residues. The germline V gene encodes CDR1 MDHEN and CDR2 SYDVKM. The junction had 6 bases not matched to a gene; V was cut back by 2 bases and J by 4 bases. CDR3 region: CASSLRTGGRETQYF. Here the CDR3 DNA reads TGTGCCAGCAGTTTACGAACGGGGGGGCGAGAGACCCAGTACTTC.

The V call is TRBV4-2, the J call TRBJ2-5; perhaps TRBD1 as D (5 bases). The V end was cut by 0 bases, the J end by 6 bases, with 11 bases between. This CDR3 has 14 residues. Per germline, CDR1 LGHNA and CDR2 YNFKEQ. The DNA of the CDR3 is TGTGCCAGCAGCCAAGACAGGGATGGAAAGACCCAGTACTTC. This codes for CASSQDRDGKTQYF.

CDR3 amino acids: CASTPSAGGAYGYTF. CDR3 in DNA: TGTGCCAGCACTCCCTCGGCAGGGGGCGCCTATGGCTACACCTTC. The chain couples TRBV19 to TRBJ1-2; 8 positions agree with TRBD1. The CDR3 has 15 residues. Losses at the gene ends were 9 bases for V and 4 bases for J; bases not matched to a gene: 13. Germline CDR1 and CDR2: LNHDA and SQIVND (reference sequence). The variable domain in full, completed from reference TRBV19 and TRBJ1-2, reads DGGITQSPKYLFRKEGQNVTLSCEQNLNHDAMYWYRQDPGQGLRLIYYSQIVNDFQKGDIAEGYSVSREKKESFPLTVTSAQKNPTAFYLCASTPSAGGAYGYTFGSGTRLTVV.

The rearrangement uses TRBV12-5 and TRBJ2-1; the match to TRBD2 covers 8 bases. Germline CDR1 is LGHNT and CDR2 is FRNRAP. The CDR3 is 14 amino acids. J was trimmed by 7 bases and V by 3 bases; bases with no gene match: 5. The CDR3 DNA follows: TGTGCTAGTGGTTTTGATCTAGCGGGTAATGAGCAGTTCTTC. Translated, it gives CASGFDLAGNEQFF. Drawing the rest from reference TRBV12-5 and TRBJ2-1, the complete variable domain is DARVTQTPRHKVTEMGQEVTMRCQPILGHNTVFWYRQTMMQGLELLAYFRNRAPLDDSGMPKDRFSAEMPDATLATLKIQPSEPRDSAVYFCASGFDLAGNEQFFGPGTRLTVL.

V usage is TRBV28 and J usage is TRBJ2-7; 10 bases align to TRBD1. V lost 1 base to trimming and J lost 0 bases; unmatched junction nucleotides: 3. Germline loops: CDR1 MDHEN, CDR2 SYDVKM. The CDR3 has 16 residues. The CDR3 loop is CASSLLGTGASYEQYF. CDR3 sequence (DNA): TGTGCCAGCAGTTTATTAGGGACAGGGGCCTCCTACGAGCAGTACTTC.

The chain employs TRBV7-9 and TRBJ2-5; 8 bases agree with TRBD1. The CDR3 totals 14 residues. The germline gives CDR1 SEHNR, CDR2 FQNEAQ (reference sequence). Losses at the gene ends were 3 bases for V and 5 bases for J; bases not matched to a gene: 5. Here the CDR3 DNA reads TGTGCCAGCAGCTTCGACAGGGGTTGGGAGACCCAGTACTTC. This sequence encodes CASSFDRGWETQYF.

The chain recombines TRBV4-1 with TRBJ2-1, with D perhaps TRBD1 (5 bases). Trimming pared 2 bases from V and 9 bases from J, leaving 14 bases between. This CDR3 has 14 amino acids. CDR1 is MGHRA, CDR2 YSYEKL, per germline. CDR3 loop: CASSQRFTGTEQFF. DNA for the CDR3: TGCGCCAGCAGCCAAAGGTTCACAGGTACTGAGCAGTTCTTC.